Following are 18 T cell receptor beta chains from one sample sequenced in a study of graft-versus-host responses after intestinal transplantation. Antigen specificity for these receptors is unknown. The protocol was immunoSEQ multiplex PCR, while the TCRdb copy is restricted to in-frame clones and leaves out a portion. In the table there are around 40,000 clones, roughly 96% of which are singletons. The sequenced sample was unstimulated CD8+ T cells sorted from spleen or lymph node cells, obtained before transplant. Receptors originate from a human donor who was the organ donor for an intestinal transplant.

V and J are TRBV18 and TRBJ2-5, with unresolved D. V was cut by 4 bases and J by 5 bases, with 20 bases left in between. The CDR3 sequence is 16 residues long. Looked up from germline, CDR1 is KGHSH and CDR2 is LQKENI. CDR3 nucleotides: TGTGCCAGCTCACTCCGTTGGATAAAGATGGGGGAGACCCAGTACTTC. This gives the protein CASSLRWIKMGETQYF.

The chain is built from TRBV4-1 and TRBJ2-1, with D uncertain. The CDR3 consists of 13 residues. Germline V gene sequence: CDR1 MGHRA, CDR2 YSYEKL. The V end lost 4 bases, the J end lost 8 bases, and 12 bases lay between the germline ends. The CDR3 DNA is TGCGCCAGCAGCCGCTCCGATCTGGATGAGCAGTTCTTC. Protein sequence: CASSRSDLDEQFF.

V usage is TRBV9 and J usage is TRBJ2-1, with D hard to call. The CDR3 is 16 residues long. Germline values: CDR1 SGDLS, CDR2 YYNGEE. Between the trimmed V and J ends, which lost 0 bases and 4 bases, there was a span of 14 bases. CDR3 in amino acids: CASSVGTAWGYNEQFF. CDR3 sequence (DNA): TGTGCCAGCAGCGTAGGTACCGCCTGGGGATACAATGAGCAGTTCTTC.

The rearrangement uses TRBV5-6 and TRBJ2-7; TRBD2 matches 10 bases. The V and J ends lost 6 bases and 3 bases, in that order; junction bases with no gene match: 9. Germline V gene sequence: CDR1 SGHDT, CDR2 YYEEEE. This CDR3 comprises 15 residues. The CDR3 coding sequence is TGTGCCAGCACTCCTGGAACTAGCGGGGTCTACGAGCAGTACTTC. Amino acids: CASTPGTSGVYEQYF.

Here the CDR3 reads CASSILGLTFF. CDR3 DNA: TGTGCCAGTAGTATTTTAGGTTTGACGTTTTTT. This rearrangement joins TRBV19 to TRBJ1-4; D not certain. In germline, CDR1 is LNHDA, CDR2 SQIVND (reference sequence). The CDR3 has 11 amino acids. V shed 3 bases and J shed 16 bases, with 12 bases lying between them.

V and J are TRBV19 and TRBJ1-2, with D hard to call. This CDR3 is built from 13 residues. The ends were cut back, 3 bases at V and 2 bases at J, with 7 bases in the middle. The germline V gene encodes CDR1 LNHDA and CDR2 SQIVND (reference sequence). The CDR3 loop is CASSISQNYGYTF. The CDR3 DNA follows: TGTGCCAGTAGTATCAGTCAAAACTATGGCTACACCTTC. Variable domain in full (rest from reference TRBV19 and TRBJ1-2): DGGITQSPKYLFRKEGQNVTLSCEQNLNHDAMYWYRQDPGQGLRLIYYSQIVNDFQKGDIAEGYSVSREKKESFPLTVTSAQKNPTAFYLCASSISQNYGYTFGSGTRLTVV.

The chain combines TRBV7-2 with TRBJ2-3; 16 bases are a match to TRBD2. With V trimmed by 4 bases and J by 1 base, 8 bases remained unmatched. Looked up from germline, CDR1 is SGHTA and CDR2 is FQGNSA. There are 19 residues in the CDR3. CDR3 in amino acids: CASSSMGLAGGRGTDTQYF. The CDR3 DNA is TGTGCCAGCAGCTCGATGGGACTAGCGGGGGGGCGGGGCACAGATACGCAGTATTTT.

This chain connects TRBV6-5 to TRBJ2-7; D is undetermined. This CDR3 has 13 amino acids. Germline V gene data show CDR1 as MNHEY and CDR2 as SVGAGI. V shed 0 bases and J shed 3 bases, with 6 bases lying between them. The DNA for the CDR3 is TGTGCCAGCAGTTACTCTCCCAGCTACGAGCAGTACTTC. Translating it yields CASSYSPSYEQYF.

This rearrangement joins TRBV11-2 to TRBJ1-1, with TRBD1 identical over 10 bases. The CDR3 runs to 16 residues. V lost 3 bases and J lost 4; bases outside the gene matches: 8. The germline CDR1 and CDR2 sequences are SGHAT and FQNNGV. CDR3: CASSFGTGAVGTEAFF. The CDR3 DNA is TGTGCCAGCAGCTTTGGGACAGGGGCCGTGGGCACTGAAGCTTTCTTT. Together with reference TRBV11-2 and TRBJ1-1, the CDR3 gives the full variable domain: EAGVAQSPRYKIIEKRQSVAFWCNPISGHATLYWYQQILGQGPKLLIQFQNNGVVDDSQLPKDRFSAERLKGVDSTLKIQPAKLEDSAVYLCASSFGTGAVGTEAFFGQGTRLTVV.

The chain combines TRBV30 with TRBJ1-2; 12 bases are a match to TRBD1. The CDR3 loop spans 16 amino acids. Germline values: CDR1 GTSNPN, CDR2 SVGIG (reference sequence). The V segment lost 0 bases and the J segment 4 bases; nucleotides outside the gene matches: 6. Here the CDR3 reads CAWSVVGTGGVYGYTF. For the CDR3, the DNA is TGTGCCTGGAGTGTAGTCGGGACAGGGGGCGTCTATGGCTACACCTTC.

The chain carries TRBV7-9 and TRBJ1-2, with D unresolved. There are 16 residues in the CDR3. CDR1 and CDR2 (germline): SEHNR, FQNEAQ (reference sequence). With 4 bases removed from V and 5 bases from J, the gap between germline ends came to 20 bases. The CDR3 DNA is TGTGCCAGCAGCTCCCAGGAGGAGACGTACCCTTATGGCTACACCTTC. This gives the protein CASSSQEETYPYGYTF.

This chain links TRBV12-2 with TRBJ1-5; TRBD1, as called in the table, went unchecked against the DNA. TRBV12-2 is termed a pseudogene. CDR3 length: 15 amino acids. Here the CDR3 reads CASRSPGQGYQPQHF. The DNA for the CDR3 is TGTGCAAGTCGCTCCCCGGGACAGGGGTATCAGCCCCAGCATTTT.

This chain links TRBV30 with TRBJ2-7; 8 nucleotides agree with TRBD2. V was pared by 7 bases and J by 0 bases, with 5 bases of the junction left unmatched. The CDR3 runs 13 residues. The V gene's germline CDR1 is GTSNPN and CDR2 SVGIG (reference sequence). The CDR3 sequence: CAFQRGSSYEQYF. The CDR3 nucleotides read TGTGCCTTCCAGCGGGGGAGCTCCTACGAGCAGTACTTC.

In the case of this clone: Within the sample, other DNA sequences also encode this same CDR3. This sequence joins TRBV14 and TRBJ2-3, with 9 nucleotides matching TRBD2. This CDR3 spans 15 amino acids. Germline V lookup: CDR1 SGHDN, CDR2 FVKESK. With 3 bases clipped from V and 2 bases from J, the junction kept 3 bases outside the gene matches. The DNA for the CDR3 is TGTGCCAGCAGCCAGCTAGCGGGATACACAGATACGCAGTATTTT. This translates into CASSQLAGYTDTQYF.

The V call is TRBV6-1, the J call TRBJ2-7; maybe TRBD2 (6 bases). CDR3 length: 18 residues. From germline, CDR1 is MNHNS and CDR2 SASEGT. The ends were cut back, 0 bases at V and 7 bases at J, with 25 bases in the middle. As DNA, the CDR3 is TGTGCCAGCAGTGAAGCACCTCTAGCGAACCCTACGAGTGGGGAGCAGTACTTC. It codes for CASSEAPLANPTSGEQYF.

The chain uses TRBV27 and TRBJ2-7; D gene ambiguous. There are 13 residues in the CDR3. V was trimmed by 4 bases and J by 0 bases, leaving 7 bases between them. The germline CDR1 and CDR2 sequences are MNHEY and SMNVEV (reference sequence). CDR3 sequence: CASSSGSSYEQYF. The CDR3 DNA reads as TGTGCCAGCAGTTCCGGGTCCTCCTACGAGCAGTACTTC.

This clone has only a few counts. The chain employs TRBV7-9 and TRBJ1-2; D is uncertain. The CDR3 loop spans 11 amino acids. Germline V CDR1 and CDR2: SEHNR, FQNEAQ (reference sequence). Trimming shortened V by 1 base and J by 3 bases, and 0 bases separated the two germline ends. For the CDR3, the DNA is TGTGCCAGCAGCTTAGACTATGGCTACACCTTC. It yields the protein CASSLDYGYTF. The whole variable domain, remainder taken from reference TRBV7-9 and TRBJ1-2, is DTGVSQNPRHKITKRGQNVTFRCDPISEHNRLYWYRQTLGQGPEFLTYFQNEAQLEKSRLLSDRFSAERPKGSFSTLEIQRTEQGDSAMYLCASSLDYGYTFGSGTRLTVV.

This chain connects TRBV9 to TRBJ2-3; D gene uncertain. V was shortened by 10 bases and J by 2 bases, with 2 bases between the two germline ends. The germline V gene has CDR1 SGDLS and CDR2 YYNGEE. This CDR3 comprises 9 residues. CDR3 residues: CADTDTQYF. In DNA form, the CDR3 reads TGTGCCGACACAGATACGCAGTATTTT. Combining the CDR3 with reference TRBV9 and TRBJ2-3 gives the whole variable domain DSGVTQTPKHLITATGQRVTLRCSPRSGDLSVYWYQQSLDQGLQFLIQYYNGEERAKGNILERFSAQQFPDLHSELNLSSLELGDSALYFCADTDTQYFGPGTRLTVL.